This T cell receptor (beta chain) was sequenced in a study of technical replicates of blood from several donors. Sequencing was performed with immunoSEQ multiplex PCR; in TCRdb, only in-frame clones are kept and a portion is missing. The sample records about 80,000 clones, roughly 98% being singletons. Germline CDR1 is MGHRA and CDR2 is YSYEKL. J was trimmed by 4 bases and V by 1 base; bases with no gene match: 3. This CDR3 has 15 amino acids. This sequence was found in a human donor in good health. This chain links TRBV4-1 with TRBJ2-7; TRBD2 aligns across 11 bases. Sequencing was done on a sample of T cells isolated from PBMCs. In nucleotides, the CDR3 is TGCGCCAGCAGCCAAGTCGGGACTAGCGGTTACGAGCAGTACTTC. Encoded protein: CASSQVGTSGYEQYF.